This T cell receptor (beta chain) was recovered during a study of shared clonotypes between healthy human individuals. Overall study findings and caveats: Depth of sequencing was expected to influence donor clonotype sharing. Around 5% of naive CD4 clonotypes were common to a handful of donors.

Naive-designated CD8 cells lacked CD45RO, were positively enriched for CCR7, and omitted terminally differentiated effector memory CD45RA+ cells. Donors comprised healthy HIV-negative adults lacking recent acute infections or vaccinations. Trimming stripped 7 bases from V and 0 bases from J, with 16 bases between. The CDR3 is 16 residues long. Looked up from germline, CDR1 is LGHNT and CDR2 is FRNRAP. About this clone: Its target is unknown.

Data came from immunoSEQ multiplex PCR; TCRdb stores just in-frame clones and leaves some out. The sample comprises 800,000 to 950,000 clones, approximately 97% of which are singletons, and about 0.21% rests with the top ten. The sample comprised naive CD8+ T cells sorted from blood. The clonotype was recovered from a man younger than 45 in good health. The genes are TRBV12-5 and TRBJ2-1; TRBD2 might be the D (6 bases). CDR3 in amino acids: CASALNSGSSYNEQFF. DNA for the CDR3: TGTGCTAGTGCCCTAAATAGCGGAAGCTCCTACAATGAGCAGTTCTTC.